These 3 T cell receptor beta chains were sequenced from one sample in a study of regulatory T cells in long-lasting Graves disease (dated by TCRdb to the early 2020s). What this sample's time point label stands for: newly diagnosed GD, antithyroid drugs for less than 3 months. For both TCR sequencing and RNA sequencing, RNA was extracted from PBMCs using TRIzol. Library preparation was by multiplex PCR. Sequenced using an Illumina HiSeq 4000. TCR beta libraries were built with iRepertoire HTBI primers and Arm-PCR amplification of CDR3 regions. Using fastp at Q25 and MiXCR, TCRdb reprocessed the public reads and kept productive beta chains. Under each unique CDR3 protein, matching rows form one entry showing the most common genes and DNA. The sample table shows about 420,000 distinct CDR3 sequences, and 16% are seen once. The ten largest clones take up 20% to 25% of the sample. These sequences were also reported in another study, on T cells in Graves' hyperthyroidism and ophthalmopathy.

The source material was peripheral blood mononuclear cells (PBMCs), sampled at new diagnosis, from a patient treated with antithyroid drugs. Source of these receptors: a woman aged 18-29 years with Graves disease. Donor details come from another sample of the same person, matched by shared clones.

Many counts were recorded for this clonotype. V usage is TRBV6-5 and J usage is TRBJ2-7; 7 bases are shared with TRBD2. This CDR3 region has 13 residues. Trimming cost V 4 bases and J 6 bases; bases outside gene matches: 6. Germline CDR1 reads MNHEY; CDR2 reads SVGAGI. The DNA of the CDR3 is TGTGCCAGCAGTTGGGGGGGGAATGGCGAGCAGTACTTC. Its translation: CASSWGGNGEQYF.

This clonotype was observed many times. This CDR3 reads CASRGLAGDQETQYF. CDR3 coding DNA: TGTGCCAGCAGGGGACTAGCGGGAGATCAAGAGACCCAGTACTTC. V and J are TRBV6-2 or TRBV6-3 and TRBJ2-5, with 14 bases matching TRBD2. This CDR3 is 15 amino acids long. V shed 6 bases and J 2 bases; nucleotides not matched to a gene: 2. From germline, CDR1 is MNHEY and CDR2 SVGEGT.

The chain uses TRBV5-1 and TRBJ1-6, with D possibly matching TRBD1 (5 bases). CDR3 size: 16 residues. CDR1 is SGHRS, CDR2 YFSETQ, per germline. Trimming cost V 4 bases and J 6 bases, with 17 bases left between them. The CDR3 is CASSQLERRGNSPLHF. In DNA, the CDR3 is TGCGCCAGCAGCCAACTCGAAAGGAGGGGTAATTCACCCCTCCACTTT.